These 27 T cell receptor beta chains were sequenced from one sample in a study of immune cell composition in non-small cell lung cancer. Normal lung was sampled as far from the tumour as possible, at least 3 cm. The protocol was immunoSEQ multiplex PCR, while the TCRdb copy is restricted to in-frame clones and leaves out a portion. Here the sample spans approximately 1,600 clones, around three fifths being singletons. Sequenced: non-adjacent lung tissue. The receptors come from a human donor with non-small cell lung cancer.

This clone is termed large (0.1 to 1%). The V call is TRBV19, the J call TRBJ2-1; a weak D match, TRBD2 (6 bases). V was trimmed by 6 bases and J by 4 bases, leaving 16 bases between them. Germline V lookup: CDR1 LNHDA, CDR2 SQIVND (reference sequence). CDR3 length equals 15 residues. The CDR3 here is CASSPRGGTYNEQFF. The CDR3 DNA is TGTGCCAGTAGCCCTCGAGGTGGGACTTACAATGAGCAGTTCTTC.

V and J are TRBV6-6 and TRBJ2-7; TRBD1 matches 7 bases. This CDR3 is 14 amino acids long. The germline CDR1 and CDR2 sequences are MNHNY and SVGAGI (reference sequence). After removal of 5 bases from V and 0 bases from J, the junction contained 4 bases not matched to a gene. The CDR3 sequence: CASSPGTDSYEQYF. DNA of the CDR3: TGTGCCAGCAGTCCCGGGACAGACTCCTACGAGCAGTACTTC.

The chain carries TRBV6-5 and TRBJ2-7, with 9 bases fitting TRBD1. The CDR3 runs 13 residues. Trimming at V came to 11 bases and at J to 4 bases, leaving 9 bases not matched to a gene. Per germline, CDR1 MNHEY and CDR2 SVGAGI. The CDR3 reads CAVRDRVNYEQYF. CDR3 DNA: TGTGCCGTCCGGGACAGGGTAAATTACGAGCAGTACTTC.

A note on this clone: The junction shows a germline mismatch at one end, possibly a read error. The V gene is TRBV19, the J gene TRBJ1-5; weak D call: TRBD1 (5 bases). This CDR3 has 15 residues. CDR1 LNHDA and CDR2 SQIVND come from the germline V gene (reference sequence). In DNA, the CDR3 is TGCGCGAGTTTGGCGACAGTTAGGGGCAATCAGCCCCAGCATTTT. This gives the protein CASLATVRGNQPQHF.

The chain carries TRBV5-1 and TRBJ2-7; 7 nucleotides align to TRBD1. Per germline, CDR1 SGHRS and CDR2 YFSETQ. Trimming took 0 bases from V and 6 from J; bases not matched to a gene: 9. The length of the CDR3 is 15 residues. CDR3: CASSLEDRSIAEQYF. CDR3 nucleotide sequence: TGCGCCAGCAGCTTGGAGGACAGGTCCATAGCCGAGCAGTACTTC.

The chain carries TRBV27 and TRBJ2-7; weak D call: TRBD2 (6 bases). The CDR3 sequence is 14 residues long. V lost 4 bases to trimming and J lost 1 base, with 11 bases between them. From germline, CDR1 is MNHEY and CDR2 SMNVEV (reference sequence). CDR3 bases: TGTGCCAGCAGTTGGGACGGACTATCCTACGAGCAGTACTTC. Protein sequence: CASSWDGLSYEQYF.

The chain combines TRBV9 with TRBJ1-5; 10 nucleotides agree with TRBD1. The length of the CDR3 is 17 residues. Per the germline V gene, CDR1 is SGDLS and CDR2 is YYNGEE. The trim removed 4 bases at V and 11 bases at J, leaving 18 bases unmatched. CDR3 DNA: TGTGCCAGCAGCTCTTTCCGGGACAGGGGTGGGCAATCAGCCCAGCATTTT. This sequence encodes CASSSFRDRGGQSAQHF.

A remark on this clone: Other DNA sequences in the sample encode the same CDR3. The gene calls are TRBV18 and TRBJ1-4; D unresolved. V was cut by 2 bases and J by 8 bases, with 9 bases left in between. The V gene's germline CDR1 is KGHSH and CDR2 LQKENI. The CDR3 runs to 13 residues. As DNA, the CDR3 is TGTGCCAGCTCACCATTACCCCGGGAAAAACTGTTTTTT. Its protein product is CASSPLPREKLFF. The full variable domain, with the rest looked up from reference TRBV18 and TRBJ1-4, is NAGVMQNPRHLVRRRGQEARLRCSPMKGHSHVYWYRQLPEEGLKFMVYLQKENIIDESGMPKERFSAEFPKEGPSILRIQQVVRGDSAAYFCASSPLPREKLFFGSGTQLSVL.

This clone counts as hyperexpanded. The rearrangement joins TRBV6-6 to TRBJ1-5; D might be TRBD1 (5 bases). The germline V gene encodes CDR1 MNHNY and CDR2 SVGAGI (reference sequence). The ends were cut back, 8 bases at V and 0 bases at J, with 8 bases in the middle. The CDR3 sequence is 13 residues long. CDR3 protein: CASGADSNQPQHF. Here the CDR3 DNA reads TGTGCCAGCGGGGCAGATAGCAATCAGCCCCAGCATTTT.

CDR3 region: CASSETGSTGELFF. The CDR3 region has the DNA TGTGCCAGCAGTGAGACAGGGAGCACCGGGGAGCTGTTTTTT. The J gene is TRBJ2-2, the V gene TRBV6-1; the match to TRBD1 covers 7 bases. V shed 3 bases, J shed 4 bases, and the junction held 2 bases outside the gene matches. The CDR3 is 14 amino acids. CDR1 MNHNS and CDR2 SASEGT come from the germline V gene.

This clone was seen more than once but under ten times. The chain couples TRBV4-2 to TRBJ2-7; D is perhaps TRBD1 (5 bases). CDR1 is LGHNA, CDR2 YNFKEQ, per germline. Trimming removed 1 base at V and 3 bases at J, with 10 bases between. The CDR3 sequence is 14 residues long. Here the CDR3 reads CASSQGDDSYEQYF. CDR3 sequence (DNA): TGTGCCAGCAGCCAAGGGGATGACAGCTACGAGCAGTACTTC.

This clone turned up a few times. The chain uses TRBV5-4 and TRBJ1-6; no definite D call. V gave up 4 bases and J gave up 8 bases, with 10 bases separating them. Germline V gene lookup returns CDR1 SGHNT and CDR2 YYREEE (reference sequence). This CDR3 region has 13 residues. CDR3 loop: CASSGKEDSPLHF. The CDR3 DNA sequence: TGTGCCAGCAGCGGTAAGGAGGATTCACCCCTCCACTTT.

The rearrangement uses TRBV5-1 and TRBJ1-2; 8 bases are a match to TRBD1. CDR1 SGHRS and CDR2 YFSETQ come from the germline V gene. CDR3 size: 13 residues. V was pared by 5 bases and J by 8 bases, with 8 bases of the junction left unmatched. As DNA, the CDR3 is TGCGCCAGCAGATCCGGGACAGGAGGAGGCTACACCTTC. As protein: CASRSGTGGGYTF. The whole variable domain, remainder taken from reference TRBV5-1 and TRBJ1-2, is KAGVTQTPRYLIKTRGQQVTLSCSPISGHRSVSWYQQTPGQGLQFLFEYFSETQRNKGNFPGRFSGRQFSNSRSEMNVSTLELGDSALYLCASRSGTGGGYTFGSGTRLTVV.

V and J are TRBV18 and TRBJ2-2; unclear D gene. CDR3 length: 14 amino acids. Germline lookup yields CDR1 KGHSH and CDR2 LQKENI. V lost 1 base, J lost 1 base, and 4 bases lay in between. The CDR3 spells CASSPQQNTGELFF. In DNA form, the CDR3 reads TGTGCCAGCTCACCACAACAGAACACCGGGGAGCTGTTTTTT.

The chain combines TRBV5-1 with TRBJ1-3; TRBD1 might be the D (5 bases). V shed 1 base and J shed 15 bases, with 23 bases lying between them. CDR1 and CDR2 from the germline V gene are SGHRS and YFSETQ. This CDR3 region has 15 residues. CDR3 amino acids: CASSLTGGWTDAKYF. The CDR3 nucleotides are TGCGCCAGCAGCTTGACGGGGGGTTGGACGGATGCAAAATATTTT.

The V call is TRBV6-6, the J call TRBJ2-3, with TRBD2 matching over 9 bases. CDR3 length: 16 residues. V lost 2 bases to trimming and J lost 1 base; unmatched junction nucleotides: 4. CDR1 and CDR2 (germline): MNHNY, SVGAGI (reference sequence). CDR3 DNA sequence: TGTGCCAGCAGTTACACAGCGGGGGGAGGCACAGATACGCAGTATTTT. As protein: CASSYTAGGGTDTQYF.

In its sample, this clone was seen a few times. The chain combines TRBV15 with TRBJ2-5; D call uncertain. There are 14 residues in the CDR3. Trimming took off 1 base at V and 2 bases at J, with 8 bases between the two ends. Germline CDR1 reads LNHNV; CDR2 reads YYDKDF (reference sequence). DNA of the CDR3: TGTGCCACCAGCAGAGTTCCCTTTCAAGAGACCCAGTACTTC. Protein product: CATSRVPFQETQYF.

This clone has just a few counts. The identical CDR3 is also encoded by other nucleotide sequences in the sample. The chain links TRBV9 to TRBJ1-1, with D possibly being TRBD1 (6 bases). The CDR3 length is 13 residues. Germline V lookup: CDR1 SGDLS, CDR2 YYNGEE. V lost 2 bases and J 1 base, leaving 6 bases between the germline ends. The CDR3 is CASSVTGNTEAFF. The CDR3 DNA reads TGTGCCAGCAGCGTGACAGGGAACACTGAAGCTTTCTTT.

Sample share makes this clone hyperexpanded. V usage is TRBV7-2 and J usage is TRBJ2-1, with a possible D match to TRBD2 (5 bases). This CDR3 has 15 amino acids. CDR1 and CDR2 (germline): SGHTA, FQGNSA. V was trimmed by 1 base and J by 0 bases, leaving 7 bases between them. CDR3 nucleotide sequence: TGTGCCAGCAGCTTAGGTGGAGGCTCCTACAATGAGCAGTTCTTC. Translated: CASSLGGGSYNEQFF.

J is TRBJ2-2 and V is TRBV7-8; 7 nucleotides align to TRBD2. CDR3 length: 17 amino acids. J lost 2 bases, V lost 4 bases, and 10 bases had no gene match. Germline-derived CDR1 and CDR2 are SGHVS and FQNEAQ. The CDR3 DNA follows: TGTGCCAGCAGCTCGATTCGGGCGGGGGTTAACACCGGGGAGCTGTTTTTT. It codes for CASSSIRAGVNTGELFF.

The genes are TRBV11-3 and TRBJ1-1; D gene uncertain. V lost 2 bases and J lost 4, with 26 bases in between. Germline V gene lookup returns CDR1 SGHNT and CDR2 YENEEA. The CDR3 loop spans 19 amino acids. CDR3 protein: CASSLPPQVGGMVCTEAFF. The CDR3 nucleotides are TGTGCCAGCAGCTTACCTCCGCAGGTGGGAGGCATGGTTTGCACTGAAGCTTTCTTT. Complete variable domain (other parts from reference TRBV11-3 and TRBJ1-1): EAGVVQSPRYKIIEKKQPVAFWCNPISGHNTLYWYLQNLGQGPELLIRYENEEAVDDSQLPKDRFSAERLKGVDSTLKIQPAELGDSAVYLCASSLPPQVGGMVCTEAFFGQGTRLTVV.

This clone was seen a single time. The chain joins TRBV5-1 to TRBJ2-5; D perhaps matches TRBD1 (6 bases). With the DNA end fitting TRBJ2-7 better, the J assignment may be wrong. The CDR3 is 13 residues long. Germline V gene data show CDR1 as SGHRS and CDR2 as YFSETQ. CDR3 loop: CASRRTEPYEQYF. The CDR3 coding sequence is TGCGCCAGCAGGAGGACAGAGCCTTACGAGCAGTACTTC.

Concerning this clone: The identical CDR3 is also encoded by other nucleotide sequences in the sample. The J gene is TRBJ2-2, the V gene TRBV9; TRBD1 agrees at 10 bases. With V trimmed by 3 bases and J by 2 bases, 4 bases remained unmatched. Germline-derived CDR1 and CDR2 are SGDLS and YYNGEE. The CDR3 runs 16 residues. CDR3: CASSARQGANTGELFF. The DNA of the CDR3 is TGTGCCAGCAGCGCCCGACAGGGGGCTAACACCGGGGAGCTGTTTTTT.

V is TRBV6-6 and J is TRBJ2-1; 9 nucleotides line up with TRBD1. Germline V gives CDR1 MNHNY, CDR2 SVGAGI (reference sequence). The V segment lost 2 bases and the J segment 4 bases; nucleotides outside the gene matches: 3. The CDR3 totals 15 residues. CDR3 region: CASSYRQGEYNEQFF. The CDR3 DNA follows: TGTGCCAGCAGTTACCGACAGGGGGAATACAATGAGCAGTTCTTC.

This CDR3 reads CASSLAGQGASYGYTF. In nucleotides, the CDR3 is TGTGCCAGCAGCTTGGCCGGACAGGGGGCTTCATATGGCTACACCTTC. The rearrangement uses TRBV5-5 and TRBJ1-2; 11 bases are a match to TRBD1. V lost 0 bases and J lost 5; bases outside the gene matches: 6. Germline assignment: CDR1 SGHKS and CDR2 YYEKEE (reference sequence). There are 16 residues in the CDR3.

V is TRBV7-4 and J is TRBJ2-7; possibly TRBD1 for D (6 bases). Trimming removed 0 bases at V and 1 base at J, with 10 bases between. CDR1 SGHVT and CDR2 SQSDAQ come from the germline V gene. The CDR3 sequence is 15 residues long. CDR3 DNA sequence: TGTGCCAGCAGCTTAGCGGGGGCCGAATCCTACGAGCAGTACTTC. Translating gives CASSLAGAESYEQYF.

The chain joins TRBV7-2 to TRBJ1-2; D is unclear. Germline V CDR1 and CDR2: SGHTA, FQGNSA. The CDR3 totals 15 residues. V was clipped by 5 bases and J by 6 bases, with 19 bases between them. The chain's CDR3 is CASSPVLAQLNGYTF. In nucleotides, the CDR3 is TGTGCCAGCAGCCCAGTTTTAGCGCAACTTAATGGCTACACCTTC.